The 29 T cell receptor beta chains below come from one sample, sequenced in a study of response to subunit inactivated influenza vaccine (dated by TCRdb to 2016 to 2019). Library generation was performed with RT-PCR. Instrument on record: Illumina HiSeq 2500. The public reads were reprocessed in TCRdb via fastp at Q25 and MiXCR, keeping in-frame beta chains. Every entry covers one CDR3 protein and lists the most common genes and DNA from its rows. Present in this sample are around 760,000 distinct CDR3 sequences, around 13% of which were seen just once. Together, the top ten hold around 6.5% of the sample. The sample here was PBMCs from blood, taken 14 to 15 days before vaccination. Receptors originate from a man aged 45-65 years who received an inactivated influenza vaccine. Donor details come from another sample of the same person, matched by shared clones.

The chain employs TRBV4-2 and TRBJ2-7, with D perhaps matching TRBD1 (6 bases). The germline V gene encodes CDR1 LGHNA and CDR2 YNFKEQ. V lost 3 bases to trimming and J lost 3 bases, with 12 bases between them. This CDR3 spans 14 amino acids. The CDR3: CASSHIGTNYEQYF. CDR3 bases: TGTGCCAGCAGCCACATTGGGACAAACTACGAGCAGTACTTC.

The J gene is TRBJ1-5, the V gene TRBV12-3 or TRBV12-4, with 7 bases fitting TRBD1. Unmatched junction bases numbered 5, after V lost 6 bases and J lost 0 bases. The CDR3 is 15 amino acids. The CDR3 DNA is TGTGCCAGCAGCGTGACAGGGTATAGCAATCAGCCCCAGCATTTT. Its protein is CASSVTGYSNQPQHF.

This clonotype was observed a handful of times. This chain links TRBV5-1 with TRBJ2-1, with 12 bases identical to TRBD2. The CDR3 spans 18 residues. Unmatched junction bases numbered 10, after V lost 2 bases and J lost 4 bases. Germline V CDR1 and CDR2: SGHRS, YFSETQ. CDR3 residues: CASSFRSPTSGGYNEQFF. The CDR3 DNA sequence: TGCGCCAGCAGCTTTAGAAGCCCTACTAGCGGGGGGTACAATGAGCAGTTCTTC.

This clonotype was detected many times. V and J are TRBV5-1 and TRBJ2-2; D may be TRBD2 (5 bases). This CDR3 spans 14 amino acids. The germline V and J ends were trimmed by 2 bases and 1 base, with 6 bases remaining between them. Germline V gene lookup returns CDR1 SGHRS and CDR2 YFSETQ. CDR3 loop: CASSFGENTGELFF. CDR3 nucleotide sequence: TGCGCCAGCAGCTTCGGGGAGAACACCGGGGAGCTGTTTTTT.

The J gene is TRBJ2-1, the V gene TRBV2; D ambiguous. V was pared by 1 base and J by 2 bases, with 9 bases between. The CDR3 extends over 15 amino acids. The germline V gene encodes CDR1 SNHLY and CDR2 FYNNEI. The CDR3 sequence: CASSEGSGPYNEQFF. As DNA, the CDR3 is TGTGCCAGCAGTGAAGGCAGTGGACCCTACAATGAGCAGTTCTTC.

DNA for the CDR3: TGCGCCAGCAGCTTAGGAAGGGTTAATGAAAAACTGTTTTTT. Amino acid sequence: CASSLGRVNEKLFF. The V gene is TRBV5-1, the J gene TRBJ1-4; D is unclear. The CDR3 is 14 residues long. Germline V gene lookup returns CDR1 SGHRS and CDR2 YFSETQ. V gave up 2 bases and J gave up 4 bases, with 9 bases separating them.

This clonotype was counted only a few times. As DNA, the CDR3 is TGTGCCACCAGTGACCCCGGGACGCGAGACATTCAGTACTTC. It codes for CATSDPGTRDIQYF. The chain is built from TRBV24-1 and TRBJ2-4; perhaps D is TRBD1 or TRBD2 (5 bases each). Germline assignment: CDR1 KGHDR and CDR2 SFDVKD. The ends were cut back, 4 bases at V and 8 bases at J, with 14 bases in the middle. This CDR3 has 14 residues.

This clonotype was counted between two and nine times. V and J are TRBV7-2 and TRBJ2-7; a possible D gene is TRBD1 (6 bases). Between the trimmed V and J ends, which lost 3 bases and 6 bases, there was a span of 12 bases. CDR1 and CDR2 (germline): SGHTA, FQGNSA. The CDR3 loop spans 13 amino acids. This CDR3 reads CASSFTRDTEQYF. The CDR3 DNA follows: TGTGCCAGCAGCTTCACCCGGGACACCGAGCAGTACTTC.

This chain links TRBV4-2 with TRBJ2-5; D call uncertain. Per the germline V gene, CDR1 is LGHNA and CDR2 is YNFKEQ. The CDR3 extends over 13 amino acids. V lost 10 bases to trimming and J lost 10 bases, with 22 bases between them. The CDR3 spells CAMGPGPGVSQYF. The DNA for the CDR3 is TGTGCCATGGGCCCTGGCCCCGGCGTGAGCCAGTACTTC.

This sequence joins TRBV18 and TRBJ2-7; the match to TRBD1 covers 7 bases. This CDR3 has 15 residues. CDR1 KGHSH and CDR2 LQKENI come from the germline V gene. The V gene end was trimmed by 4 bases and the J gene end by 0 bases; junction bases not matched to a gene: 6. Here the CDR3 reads CASSRRRDSSYEQYF. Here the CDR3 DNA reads TGTGCCAGCTCACGACGCCGGGACAGCTCCTACGAGCAGTACTTC. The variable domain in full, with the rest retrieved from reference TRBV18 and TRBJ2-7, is NAGVMQNPRHLVRRRGQEARLRCSPMKGHSHVYWYRQLPEEGLKFMVYLQKENIIDESGMPKERFSAEFPKEGPSILRIQQVVRGDSAAYFCASSRRRDSSYEQYFGPGTRLTVT.

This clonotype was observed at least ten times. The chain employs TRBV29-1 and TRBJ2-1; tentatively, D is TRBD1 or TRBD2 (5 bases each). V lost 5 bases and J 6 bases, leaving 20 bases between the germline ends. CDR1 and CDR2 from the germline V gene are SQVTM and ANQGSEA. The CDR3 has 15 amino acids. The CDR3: CSVFPRVMGTNEQFF. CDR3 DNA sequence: TGCAGCGTTTTTCCGCGAGTCATGGGGACCAATGAGCAGTTCTTC.

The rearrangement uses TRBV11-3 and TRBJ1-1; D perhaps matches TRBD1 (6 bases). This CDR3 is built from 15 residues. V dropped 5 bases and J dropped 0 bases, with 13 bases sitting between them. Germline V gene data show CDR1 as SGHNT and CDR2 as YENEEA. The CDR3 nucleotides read TGTGCCAGCAGCAAACGGGGGGCGTTGAACACTGAAGCTTTCTTT. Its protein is CASSKRGALNTEAFF.

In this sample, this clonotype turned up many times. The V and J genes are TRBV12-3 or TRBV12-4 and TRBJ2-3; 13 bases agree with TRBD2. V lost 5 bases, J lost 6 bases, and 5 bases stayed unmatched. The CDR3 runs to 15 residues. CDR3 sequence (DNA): TGTGCCAGCAGTCCGGGACTAGCGGGGCTGGATACGCAGTATTTT. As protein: CASSPGLAGLDTQYF.

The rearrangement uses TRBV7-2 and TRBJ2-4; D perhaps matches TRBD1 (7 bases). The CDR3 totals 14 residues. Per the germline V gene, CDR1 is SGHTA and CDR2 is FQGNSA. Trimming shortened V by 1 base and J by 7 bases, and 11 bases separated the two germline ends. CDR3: CASSLVSGGNIQYF. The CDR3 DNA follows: TGTGCCAGCAGCTTAGTGTCAGGGGGGAACATTCAGTACTTC.

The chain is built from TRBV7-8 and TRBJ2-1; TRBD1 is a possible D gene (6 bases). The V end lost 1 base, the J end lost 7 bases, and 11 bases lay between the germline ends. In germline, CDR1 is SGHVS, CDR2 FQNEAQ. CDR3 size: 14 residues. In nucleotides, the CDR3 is TGTGCCAGCAGCTTAGAGGGGGAGTGGAATGAGCAGTTCTTC. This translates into CASSLEGEWNEQFF.

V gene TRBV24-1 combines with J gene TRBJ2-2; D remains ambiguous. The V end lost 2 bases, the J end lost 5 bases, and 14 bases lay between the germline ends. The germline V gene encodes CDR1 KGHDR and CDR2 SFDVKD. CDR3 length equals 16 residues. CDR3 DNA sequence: TGTGCCACCAGTGATTCCCATGGATTTCTTACCGGGGAGCTGTTTTTT. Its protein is CATSDSHGFLTGELFF.

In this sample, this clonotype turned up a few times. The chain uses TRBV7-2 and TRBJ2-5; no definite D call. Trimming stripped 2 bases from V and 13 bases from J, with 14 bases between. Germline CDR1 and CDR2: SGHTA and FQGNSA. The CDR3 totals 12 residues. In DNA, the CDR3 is TGTGCCAGCAGCTTAAAATTGGGCTACCCGTACTTC. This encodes CASSLKLGYPYF.

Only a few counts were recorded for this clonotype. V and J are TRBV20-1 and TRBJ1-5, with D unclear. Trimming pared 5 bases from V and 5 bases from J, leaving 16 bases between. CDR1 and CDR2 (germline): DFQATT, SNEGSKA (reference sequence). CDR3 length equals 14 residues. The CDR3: CSAVGSGIDQPQHF. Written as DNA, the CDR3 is TGCAGTGCTGTTGGGTCGGGGATAGATCAGCCCCAGCATTTT.

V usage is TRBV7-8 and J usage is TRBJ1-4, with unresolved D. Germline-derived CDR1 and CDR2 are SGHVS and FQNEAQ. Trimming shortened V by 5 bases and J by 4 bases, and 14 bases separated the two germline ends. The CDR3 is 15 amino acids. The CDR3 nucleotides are TGTGCCAGCAGCGAAGGAGCAGGCTATAATGAAAAACTGTTTTTT. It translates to CASSEGAGYNEKLFF.

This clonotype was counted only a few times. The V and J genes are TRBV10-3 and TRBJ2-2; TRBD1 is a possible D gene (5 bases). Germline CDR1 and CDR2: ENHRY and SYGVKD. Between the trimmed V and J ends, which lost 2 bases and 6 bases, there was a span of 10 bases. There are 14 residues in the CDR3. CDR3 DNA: TGTGCCATCAGTGAGGGGGCCCCGGCCGGGGAGCTGTTTTTT. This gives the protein CAISEGAPAGELFF.

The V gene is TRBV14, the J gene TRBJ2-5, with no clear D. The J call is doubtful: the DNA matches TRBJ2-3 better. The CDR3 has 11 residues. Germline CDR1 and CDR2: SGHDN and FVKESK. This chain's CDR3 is CASSQRGTQYF. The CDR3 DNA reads TGTGCCAGCAGTCAGAGAGGTACGCAGTATTTT.

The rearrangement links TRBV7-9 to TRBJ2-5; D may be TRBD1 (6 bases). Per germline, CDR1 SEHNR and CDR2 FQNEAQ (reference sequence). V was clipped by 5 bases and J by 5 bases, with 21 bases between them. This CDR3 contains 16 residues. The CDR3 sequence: CASSPNVGAVSETQYF. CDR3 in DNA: TGTGCCAGCAGCCCAAATGTGGGGGCGGTGAGCGAGACCCAGTACTTC.

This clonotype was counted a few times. CDR3 DNA sequence: TGTGCCAGCAGCACTCGACATTGGCAGGATCCTAGCACAGATACGCAGTATTTT. It encodes CASSTRHWQDPSTDTQYF. The gene calls are TRBV11-1 and TRBJ2-3, with D uncertain. V was cut by 5 bases and J by 0 bases, with 21 bases left in between. This CDR3 has 18 amino acids. Germline values: CDR1 SGHAT, CDR2 FQDESV (reference sequence).

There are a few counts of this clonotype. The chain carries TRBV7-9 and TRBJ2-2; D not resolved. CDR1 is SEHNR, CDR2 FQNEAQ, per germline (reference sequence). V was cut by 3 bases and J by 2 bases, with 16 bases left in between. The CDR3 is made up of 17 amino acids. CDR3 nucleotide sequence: TGTGCCAGCAGCTTGATTGTTTTTGCGCGTAACACCGGGGAGCTGTTTTTT. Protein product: CASSLIVFARNTGELFF.

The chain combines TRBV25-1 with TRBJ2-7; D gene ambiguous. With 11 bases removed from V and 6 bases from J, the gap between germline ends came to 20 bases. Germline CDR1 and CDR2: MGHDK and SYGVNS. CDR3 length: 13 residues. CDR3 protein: CASRHGSRTEQYF. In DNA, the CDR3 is TGTGCCTCCCGCCACGGGTCCAGAACCGAGCAGTACTTC.

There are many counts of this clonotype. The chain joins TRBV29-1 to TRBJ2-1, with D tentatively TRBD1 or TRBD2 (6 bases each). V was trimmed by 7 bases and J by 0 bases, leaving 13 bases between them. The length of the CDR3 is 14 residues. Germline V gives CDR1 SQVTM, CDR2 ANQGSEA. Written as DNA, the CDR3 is TGCAGCGCTATAGCGGACAGCTCCTACAATGAGCAGTTCTTC. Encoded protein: CSAIADSSYNEQFF.

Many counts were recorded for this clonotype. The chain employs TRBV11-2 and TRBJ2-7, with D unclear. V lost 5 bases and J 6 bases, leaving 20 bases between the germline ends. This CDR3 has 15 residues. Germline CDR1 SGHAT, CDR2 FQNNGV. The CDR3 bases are TGTGCCAGCAGCCCGCCGGGCCTTCTCCTAGGCGAGCAGTACTTC. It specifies CASSPPGLLLGEQYF.

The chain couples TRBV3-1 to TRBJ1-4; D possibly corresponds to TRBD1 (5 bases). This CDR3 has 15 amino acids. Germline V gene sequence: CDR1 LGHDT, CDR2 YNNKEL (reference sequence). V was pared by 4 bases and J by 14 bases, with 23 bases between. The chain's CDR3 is CASSPSGLSGGNLFF. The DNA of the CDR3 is TGTGCCAGCAGCCCATCGGGCCTGTCGGGGGGAAACCTGTTTTTT. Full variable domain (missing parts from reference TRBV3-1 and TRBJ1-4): DTAVSQTPKYLVTQMGNDKSIKCEQNLGHDTMYWYKQDSKKFLKIMFSYNNKELIINETVPNRFSPKSPDKAHLNLHINSLELGDSAVYFCASSPSGLSGGNLFFGSGTQLSVL.

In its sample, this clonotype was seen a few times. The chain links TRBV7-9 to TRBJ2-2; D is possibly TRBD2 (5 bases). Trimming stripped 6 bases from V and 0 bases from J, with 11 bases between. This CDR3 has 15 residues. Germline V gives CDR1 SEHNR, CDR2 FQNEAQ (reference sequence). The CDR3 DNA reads TGTGCCAGCAGTCCACCGGGATCGAACACCGGGGAGCTGTTTTTT. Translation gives CASSPPGSNTGELFF.